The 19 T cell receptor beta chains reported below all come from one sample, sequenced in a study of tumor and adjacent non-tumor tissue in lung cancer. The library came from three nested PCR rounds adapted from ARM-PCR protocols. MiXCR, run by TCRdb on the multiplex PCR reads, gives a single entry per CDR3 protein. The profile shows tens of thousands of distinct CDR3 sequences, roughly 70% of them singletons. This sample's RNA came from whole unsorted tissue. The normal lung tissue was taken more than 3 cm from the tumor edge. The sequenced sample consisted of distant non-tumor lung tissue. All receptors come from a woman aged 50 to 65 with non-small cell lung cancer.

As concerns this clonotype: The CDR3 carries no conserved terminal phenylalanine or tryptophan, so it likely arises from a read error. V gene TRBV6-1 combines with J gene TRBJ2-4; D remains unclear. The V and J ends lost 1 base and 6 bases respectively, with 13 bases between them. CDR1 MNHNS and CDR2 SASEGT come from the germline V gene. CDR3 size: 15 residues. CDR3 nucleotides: TGTGCCAGCAGTGAAGGGCCTGGACGGATAAACATTCAGTACTTA. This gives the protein CASSEGPGRINIQYL.

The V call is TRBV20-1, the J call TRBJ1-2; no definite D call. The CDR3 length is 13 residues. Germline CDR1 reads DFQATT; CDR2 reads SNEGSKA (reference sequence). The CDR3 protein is CIVRPPGVTGYTF. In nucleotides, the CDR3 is TGCATTGTTAGACCCCCGGGAGTTACCGGCTACACCTTC.

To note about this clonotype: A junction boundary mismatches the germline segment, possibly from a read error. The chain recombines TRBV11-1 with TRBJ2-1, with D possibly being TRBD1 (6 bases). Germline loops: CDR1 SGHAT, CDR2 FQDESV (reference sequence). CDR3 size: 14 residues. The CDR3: CVSSLATGVNEQFF. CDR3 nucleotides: TGTGTCAGCAGCTTAGCGACAGGCGTCAATGAGCAATTCTTC.

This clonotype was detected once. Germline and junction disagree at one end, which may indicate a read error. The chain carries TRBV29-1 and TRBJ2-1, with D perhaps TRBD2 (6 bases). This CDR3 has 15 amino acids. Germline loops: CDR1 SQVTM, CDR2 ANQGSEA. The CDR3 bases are TGTAGCGTTGAGGTTGGCAGGAGGGCCAAGAATGAGCAGTTCTTC. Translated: CSVEVGRRAKNEQFF.

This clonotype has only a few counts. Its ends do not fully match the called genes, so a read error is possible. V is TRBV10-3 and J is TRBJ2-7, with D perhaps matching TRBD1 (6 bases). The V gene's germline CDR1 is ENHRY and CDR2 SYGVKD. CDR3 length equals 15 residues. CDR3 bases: TGTGCCGTCAGTGAGAAGCTGGACAGTCCCTACGAGCAGTACTTC. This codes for CAVSEKLDSPYEQYF.

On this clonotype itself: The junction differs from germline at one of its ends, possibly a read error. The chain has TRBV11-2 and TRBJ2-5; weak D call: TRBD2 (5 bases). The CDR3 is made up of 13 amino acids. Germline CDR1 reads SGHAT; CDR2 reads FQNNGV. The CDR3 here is CASSLGHGETQYF. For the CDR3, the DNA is TGTGCCAGCAGCTTAGGTCACGGGGAGACCCAGTACTTT.

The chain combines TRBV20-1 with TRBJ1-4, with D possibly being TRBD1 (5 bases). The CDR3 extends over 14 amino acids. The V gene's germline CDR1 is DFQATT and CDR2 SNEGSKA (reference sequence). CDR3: CNAKGQSANEKLFF. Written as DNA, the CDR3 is TGCAATGCCAAGGGGCAGAGTGCTAATGAAAAACTGTTTTTT.

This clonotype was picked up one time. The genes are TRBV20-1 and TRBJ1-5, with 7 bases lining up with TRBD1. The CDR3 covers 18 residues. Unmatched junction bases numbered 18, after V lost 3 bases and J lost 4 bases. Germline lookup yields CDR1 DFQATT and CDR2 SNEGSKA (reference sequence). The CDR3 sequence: CSASHGQAATSVNQPQHF. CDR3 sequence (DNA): TGCAGTGCTAGTCACGGACAGGCTGCGACAAGTGTTAATCAGCCCCAGCATTTT.

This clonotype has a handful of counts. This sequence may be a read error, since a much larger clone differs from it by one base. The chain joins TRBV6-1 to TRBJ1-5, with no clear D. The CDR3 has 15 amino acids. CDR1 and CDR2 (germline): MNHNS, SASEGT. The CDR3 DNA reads TGTGCCAGCAGTGAAAATGGGTACAGCAATCAGCCCCAGCAATTT. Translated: CASSENGYSNQPQQF.

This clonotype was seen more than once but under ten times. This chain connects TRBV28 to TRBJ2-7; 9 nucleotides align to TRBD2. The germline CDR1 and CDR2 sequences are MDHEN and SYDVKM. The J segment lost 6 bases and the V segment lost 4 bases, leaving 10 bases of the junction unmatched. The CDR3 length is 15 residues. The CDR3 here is CASSSSGVRLGEQYF. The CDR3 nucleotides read TGTGCCAGCAGTTCTAGCGGGGTTAGGTTGGGCGAGCAGTACTTC.

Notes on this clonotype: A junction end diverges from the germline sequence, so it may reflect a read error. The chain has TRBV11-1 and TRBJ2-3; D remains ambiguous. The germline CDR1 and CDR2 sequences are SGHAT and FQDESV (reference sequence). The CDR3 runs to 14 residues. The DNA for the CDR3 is TGTGCCAGCAGCATAGCTACACGGGCTGATACACAGCGTTTT. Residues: CASSIATRADTQRF.

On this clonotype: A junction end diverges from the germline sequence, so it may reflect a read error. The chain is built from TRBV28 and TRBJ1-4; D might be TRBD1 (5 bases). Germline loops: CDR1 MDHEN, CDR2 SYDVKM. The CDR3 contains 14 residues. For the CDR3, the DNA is TGTGCCGGCAGTTGGACAACAACTAATGAAAAACTGTTCTTT. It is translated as CAGSWTTTNEKLFF.

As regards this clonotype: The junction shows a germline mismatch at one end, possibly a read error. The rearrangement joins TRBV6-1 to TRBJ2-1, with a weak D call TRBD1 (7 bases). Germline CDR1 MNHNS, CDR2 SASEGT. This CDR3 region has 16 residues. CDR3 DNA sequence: TGTGCCGGCAGTGAAGGGGGCGGGACGTTCTACAATGAGCAGTTCTTC. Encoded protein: CAGSEGGGTFYNEQFF.

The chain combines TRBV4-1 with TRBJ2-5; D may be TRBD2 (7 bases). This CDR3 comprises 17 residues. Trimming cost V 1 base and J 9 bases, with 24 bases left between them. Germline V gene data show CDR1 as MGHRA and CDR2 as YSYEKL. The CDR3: CASSQGGRGGERGAQYF. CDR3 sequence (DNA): TGCGCCAGCAGCCAAGGTGGCAGGGGAGGGGAGAGAGGGGCCCAGTACTTC.

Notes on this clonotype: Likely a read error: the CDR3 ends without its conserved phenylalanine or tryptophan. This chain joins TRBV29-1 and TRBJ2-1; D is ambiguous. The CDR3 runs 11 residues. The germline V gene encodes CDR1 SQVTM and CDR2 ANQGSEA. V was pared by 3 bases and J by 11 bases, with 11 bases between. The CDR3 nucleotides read TGCAGCGTTGAGACCCTCCATCAGCAGTTCCTC. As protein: CSVETLHQQFL.

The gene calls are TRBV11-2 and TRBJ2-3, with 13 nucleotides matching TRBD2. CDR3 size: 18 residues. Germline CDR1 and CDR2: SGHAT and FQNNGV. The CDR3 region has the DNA TGTACGAGCAGCTCGGGTCGTTCGGGACTAGCGGGAAGGGTCGCCCAGTATTTT. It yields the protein CTSSSGRSGLAGRVAQYF.

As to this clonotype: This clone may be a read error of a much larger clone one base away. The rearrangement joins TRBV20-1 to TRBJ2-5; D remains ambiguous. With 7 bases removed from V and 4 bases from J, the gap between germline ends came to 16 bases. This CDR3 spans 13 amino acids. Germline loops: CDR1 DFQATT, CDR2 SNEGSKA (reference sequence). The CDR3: CSVHKSPRETQYF. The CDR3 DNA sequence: TGCAGTGTCCATAAGAGCCCAAGAGAGACCCAGTACTTC.

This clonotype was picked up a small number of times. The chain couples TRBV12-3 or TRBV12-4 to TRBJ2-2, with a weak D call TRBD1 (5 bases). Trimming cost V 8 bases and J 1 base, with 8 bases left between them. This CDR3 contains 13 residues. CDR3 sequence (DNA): TGTGCCAGCGGGGCCTGGAACACCGGGGAGCTGTTTTTT. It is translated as CASGAWNTGELFF.

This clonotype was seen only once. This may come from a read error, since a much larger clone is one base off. This chain's CDR3 is CASRPGTSGFKNIQYF. CDR3 DNA: TGTGCCAGCAGACCCGGGACTAGCGGGTTCAAAAACATTCAGTACTTC. V gene TRBV14 combines with J gene TRBJ2-4; 12 bases align to TRBD2. Germline CDR1 reads SGHDN; CDR2 reads FVKESK. The CDR3 covers 16 residues. V lost 6 bases, J lost 3 bases, and 6 bases stayed unmatched.